Below, 4 T cell receptor beta chains from the same sample are listed, as sequenced in a study of blood T cell repertoires in COVID-19 (TCRdb year 2020). Library preparation was by the immunoSEQ multiplex PCR assay. TCRdb stores this immuneACCESS table with in-frame sequences only. Part of the clones is absent; in the studies checked, under half of the shortfall reflects unresolved V genes, and no reason is known for the rest. For this sample the table gives 80,000 or so clones, of which approximately 86% were detected only once. Of the sample, over 15% falls within the top ten clones. Sequencing was performed on peripheral blood. These TCRs come from a human donor in a cohort sampled during active COVID-19.

This clone has just a few counts. The same CDR3 is also encoded by other DNA sequences in this sample. The rearrangement uses TRBV5-4 and TRBJ1-5, with a weak D call TRBD1 (5 bases). Germline V gene sequence: CDR1 SGHNT, CDR2 YYREEE (reference sequence). The V end lost 4 bases, the J end lost 3 bases, and 11 bases lay between the germline ends. The CDR3 is 14 amino acids. This CDR3 is CASSVQGSNQPQHF. Written as DNA, the CDR3 is TGTGCCAGCAGCGTCCAGGGTTCCAATCAGCCCCAGCATTTT.

V and J are TRBV7-9 and TRBJ2-5; 15 bases are a match to TRBD2. The CDR3 length is 15 residues. J was trimmed by 5 bases and V by 5 bases; bases with no gene match: 3. Germline V gene data show CDR1 as SEHNR and CDR2 as FQNEAQ (reference sequence). The CDR3 region has the DNA TGTGCCAGCAGCCGGACTAGCGGGGGGGTTGAGACCCAGTACTTC. Translated, it gives CASSRTSGGVETQYF.

The chain is built from TRBV25-1 and TRBJ2-5, with 12 positions matching TRBD1. CDR1 is MGHDK and CDR2 is SYGVNS in the germline V gene. V dropped 4 bases and J dropped 3; count of bases not matched to a gene: 6. CDR3 length: 16 residues. CDR3 amino acids: CASSAAGQGAKETQYF. The CDR3 nucleotides read TGTGCCAGCAGTGCAGCGGGACAGGGGGCAAAAGAGACCCAGTACTTC.

V gene TRBV7-3 combines with J gene TRBJ2-7; weak D call: TRBD1 (6 bases). The CDR3 is 14 amino acids. Trimming cost V 2 bases and J 3 bases, with 11 bases left between them. Germline values: CDR1 SGHTA, CDR2 FQGTGA. The DNA of the CDR3 is TGTGCCAGCAGCTTAGGAGGCAGGGGCTACGAGCAGTACTTC. Protein: CASSLGGRGYEQYF.